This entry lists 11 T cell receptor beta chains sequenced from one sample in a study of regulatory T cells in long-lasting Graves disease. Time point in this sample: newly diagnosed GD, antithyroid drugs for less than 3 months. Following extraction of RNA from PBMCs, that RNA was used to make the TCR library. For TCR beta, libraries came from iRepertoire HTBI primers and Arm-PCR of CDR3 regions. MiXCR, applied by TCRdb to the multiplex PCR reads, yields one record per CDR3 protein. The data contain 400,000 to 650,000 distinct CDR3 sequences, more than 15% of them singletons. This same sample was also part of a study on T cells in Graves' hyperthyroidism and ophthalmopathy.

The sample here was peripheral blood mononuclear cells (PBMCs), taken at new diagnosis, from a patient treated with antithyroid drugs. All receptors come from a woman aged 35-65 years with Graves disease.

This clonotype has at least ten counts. The chain's CDR3 is CAVTGTRDSPLHF. CDR3 DNA sequence: TGTGCCGTCACCGGGACAAGGGATTCACCCCTCCACTTT. This chain uses TRBV6-1 with TRBJ1-6; weak D call: TRBD1 (6 bases). Trimming removed 11 bases from V and 8 bases from J, with 16 bases in between. This CDR3 contains 13 residues. CDR1 is MNHNS, CDR2 SASEGT, per germline.

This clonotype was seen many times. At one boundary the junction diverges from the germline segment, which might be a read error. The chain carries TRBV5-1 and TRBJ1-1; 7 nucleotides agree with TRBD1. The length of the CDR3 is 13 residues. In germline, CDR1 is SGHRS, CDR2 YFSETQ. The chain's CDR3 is CASSLGQGAEAFF. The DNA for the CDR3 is TGTGCCAGCAGCTTGGGCCAGGGGGCTGAAGCTTTCTTT.

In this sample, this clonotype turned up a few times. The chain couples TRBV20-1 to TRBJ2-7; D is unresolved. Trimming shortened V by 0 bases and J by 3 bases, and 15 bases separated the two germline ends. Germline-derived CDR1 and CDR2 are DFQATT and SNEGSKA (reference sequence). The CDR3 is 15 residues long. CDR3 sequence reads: CSARDVGRVYYEQYF. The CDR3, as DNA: TGCAGTGCTAGAGATGTAGGAAGGGTCTACTACGAGCAGTACTTC.

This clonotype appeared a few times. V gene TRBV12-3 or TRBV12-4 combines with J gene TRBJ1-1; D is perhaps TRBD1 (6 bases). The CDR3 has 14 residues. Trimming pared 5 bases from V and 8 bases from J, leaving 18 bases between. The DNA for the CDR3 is TGTGCCAGCAGTCATACCGGGGGGCGTATGGAAGCTTTCTTT. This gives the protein CASSHTGGRMEAFF.

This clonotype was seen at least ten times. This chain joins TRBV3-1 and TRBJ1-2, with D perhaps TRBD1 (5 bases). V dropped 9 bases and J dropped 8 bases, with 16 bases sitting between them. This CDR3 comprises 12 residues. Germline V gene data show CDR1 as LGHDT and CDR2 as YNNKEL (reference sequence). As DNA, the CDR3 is TGTGCCAGTCATACCCAGGGTATAGGCTACACCTTC. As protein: CASHTQGIGYTF.

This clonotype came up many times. The CDR3 spells CASSGNSAYEQYF. In DNA form, the CDR3 reads TGTGCCAGCAGTGGGAACAGTGCCTACGAGCAGTACTTC. V gene TRBV2 combines with J gene TRBJ2-7, with no clear D. Germline CDR1 is SNHLY and CDR2 is FYNNEI. Trimming removed 4 bases from V and 2 bases from J, with 9 bases in between. CDR3 length: 13 amino acids.

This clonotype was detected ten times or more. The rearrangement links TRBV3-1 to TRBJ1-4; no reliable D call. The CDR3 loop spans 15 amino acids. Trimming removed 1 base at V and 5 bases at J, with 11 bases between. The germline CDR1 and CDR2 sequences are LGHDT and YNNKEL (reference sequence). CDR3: CASSQVGGPNEKLFF. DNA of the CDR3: TGTGCCAGCAGCCAAGTAGGCGGACCGAATGAAAAACTGTTTTTT.

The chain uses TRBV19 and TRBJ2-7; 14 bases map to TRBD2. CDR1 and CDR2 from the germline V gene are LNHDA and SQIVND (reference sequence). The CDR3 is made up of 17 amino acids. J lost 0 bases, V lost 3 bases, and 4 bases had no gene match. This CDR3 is CASSIAGLAGDSYEQYF. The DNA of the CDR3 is TGTGCCAGTAGTATCGCGGGACTAGCGGGGGACTCCTACGAGCAGTACTTC.

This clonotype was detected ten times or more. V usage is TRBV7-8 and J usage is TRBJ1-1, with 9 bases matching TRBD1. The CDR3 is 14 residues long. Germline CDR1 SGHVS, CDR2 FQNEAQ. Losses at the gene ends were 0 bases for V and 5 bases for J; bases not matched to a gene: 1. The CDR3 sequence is CASSLAGTGTEAFF. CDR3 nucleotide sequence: TGTGCCAGCAGCTTAGCAGGGACAGGGACTGAAGCTTTCTTT.

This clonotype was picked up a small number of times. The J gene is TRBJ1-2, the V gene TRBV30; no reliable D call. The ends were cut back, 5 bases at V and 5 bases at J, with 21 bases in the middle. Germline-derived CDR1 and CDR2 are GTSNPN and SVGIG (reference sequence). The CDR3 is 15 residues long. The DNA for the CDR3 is TGTGCCTGGGACCGGAGCGCGAGCCGGCCTTATGGCTACACCTTC. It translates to CAWDRSASRPYGYTF.

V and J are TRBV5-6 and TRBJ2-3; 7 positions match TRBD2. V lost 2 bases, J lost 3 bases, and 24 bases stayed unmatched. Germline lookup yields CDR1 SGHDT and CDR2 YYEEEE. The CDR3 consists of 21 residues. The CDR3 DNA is TGTGCCAGCAGCTTTCCCGCTAGCGGACTGCGCGATACCCCGAAAACAGATACGCAGTATTTT. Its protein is CASSFPASGLRDTPKTDTQYF.